This TCR beta chain was sequenced in a study of shared clonotypes between healthy human individuals. Looked up from germline, CDR1 is MDHEN and CDR2 is SYDVKM. The CDR3 covers 16 residues. V shed 2 bases, J shed 4 bases, and the junction held 4 bases outside the gene matches. Here immunoSEQ multiplex PCR was the method, and the copy in TCRdb shows in-frame clones only, minus some. The data hold millions of clones, with approximately 92% observed a single time. The rearrangement joins TRBV28 to TRBJ1-5, with 11 positions matching TRBD1. The sequence was collected from a man aged 18 to 30 in good health. Sequenced input: naive CD4+ T cells sorted from blood. Subset meaning: CD45RA+ positively selected. CDR3 in amino acids: CASSLMGQGGNQPQHF. The DNA of the CDR3 is TGTGCCAGCAGTTTAATGGGACAGGGGGGAAATCAGCCCCAGCATTTT.